The clone carrying this TCR beta chain was counted only a few times. The antigen is unknown. Treatment defined: roughly 11-day PBMC culture with coronavirus spike peptide pools or control peptides (ViraFEST assay). There are 13 residues in the CDR3. J lost 4 bases, V lost 10 bases, and 7 bases had no gene match. Per the germline V gene, CDR1 is WSHSY and CDR2 is SAAADI. The record originates from a study of vaccination and CD4 T cells after COVID-19. Overall study context: Post-COVID samples had a sampling time that fell a median about 100 days after diagnosis (range 35 to 161).

Cultured CD4+ T cells had their DNA profiled by the Oncomine TCR Beta short-read assay. TCRdb processed the PCR reads anew with MiXCR; each CDR3 protein has one entry. The data hold 22,000 or so distinct CDR3 sequences, with roughly 45% observed a single time. Input material: CD4+ T cells from blood, cultured in vitro. The chain combines TRBV10-2 with TRBJ2-1, with 7 positions matching TRBD2. This TCR was recovered from a human donor who had recovered from COVID-19. The CDR3 bases are TGCGCCATACTAGCGAAAAGTTACAATGAGCAGTTCTTC. It codes for CAILAKSYNEQFF.